This T cell receptor beta chain emerged from a study of blood T cell repertoires in COVID-19. Across the whole study: The United States, Italy and Spain supplied acute and convalescent COVID-19 samples. In each case, the material was cDNA or gDNA derived from T cells, B-cell-depleted T cells, or PBMCs.

Per the original data handling: Nucleated cell counts were estimated from reference gene primer amplification. Profiling relied on immunoSEQ multiplex PCR, and the TCRdb table lists in-frame clones only, not all of them. V, J and clone size are taken as reported in that table, and D and trimming were inferred from the DNA itself. This sample carries roughly 150,000 clones, around nine tenths of them seen once, and the ten largest clones take 2.5% to 3%. Enrolled during active infection, Seattle patients were then followed longitudinally. The sequence came from a woman older than 75 with COVID-19, enrolled during active disease. The sequencing input was peripheral blood.

CDR3 bases: TGTGCCAGCAGTCACAGGACAGCCAACTATGGCTACACCTTC. Protein: CASSHRTANYGYTF. The chain couples TRBV6-5 to TRBJ1-2, with D tentatively TRBD1 (6 bases). The CDR3 spans 14 residues. Trimming pared 5 bases from V and 2 bases from J, leaving 12 bases between. Looked up from germline, CDR1 is MNHEY and CDR2 is SVGAGI.